Following are 15 T cell receptor beta chains from one sample sequenced in a study of T-cell reconstitution after alpha-beta-depleted transplantation in children. The TCRbeta library was prepared with unique molecular identifiers. TCRdb reprocessed the PCR reads with MiXCR, giving one entry per CDR3 protein. The sample includes fewer than 400,000 distinct CDR3 sequences, around 21% of them seen just once. The sequences come from PBMCs from the stem cell graft donor, collected from the stem cell graft. The receptors were sampled from a human donor who donated a stem cell graft to a child with acute myeloid leukemia.

The V and J genes are TRBV11-3 and TRBJ2-3; D perhaps matches TRBD1 (6 bases). The CDR3 is made up of 15 amino acids. Looked up from germline, CDR1 is SGHNT and CDR2 is YENEEA. Trimming shortened V by 2 bases and J by 2 bases, and 11 bases separated the two germline ends. As DNA, the CDR3 is TGTGCCAGCAGCTTATGGGGGCAATACACAGATACGCAGTATTTT. Translated: CASSLWGQYTDTQYF.

This clonotype was seen at least ten times. CDR3 coding DNA: TGCAGTGGGACAGGGGGCTACGAGCAGTACTTC. Translating it yields CSGTGGYEQYF. This chain connects TRBV29-1 to TRBJ2-7; 11 bases are a match to TRBD1. CDR1 and CDR2 (germline): SQVTM, ANQGSEA. The CDR3 has 11 residues.

V is TRBV7-2 and J is TRBJ2-1; D is undetermined. V gave up 8 bases and J gave up 1 base, with 15 bases separating them. The CDR3 extends over 15 amino acids. Germline-derived CDR1 and CDR2 are SGHTA and FQGNSA. The CDR3 nucleotides are TGTGCCAGCGCGGAGTTTGGGATATCCTACAATGAGCAGTTCTTC. It codes for CASAEFGISYNEQFF.

This chain connects TRBV6-1 to TRBJ2-6; perhaps TRBD1 as D (6 bases). The V gene lost 1 base and the J gene lost 1 base, with 11 bases spanning the gap. There are 17 residues in the CDR3. The germline CDR1 and CDR2 sequences are MNHNS and SASEGT. This CDR3 reads CASSEETTGSGANVLTF. The CDR3 bases are TGTGCCAGCAGTGAAGAGACAACAGGGTCTGGGGCCAACGTCCTGACTTTC.

This clonotype occurred many times. The chain recombines TRBV5-1 with TRBJ2-7; D not certain. V shed 4 bases and J shed 3 bases, with 8 bases lying between them. This CDR3 has 12 amino acids. Germline CDR1 is SGHRS and CDR2 is YFSETQ. Written as DNA, the CDR3 is TGCGCCAGCAGCCGGAACAGCTACGAGCAGTACTTC. It yields the protein CASSRNSYEQYF.

This chain links TRBV27 with TRBJ2-1; 8 bases are a match to TRBD2. The CDR3 length is 15 residues. The V gene end was trimmed by 5 bases and the J gene end by 2 bases; junction bases not matched to a gene: 5. Germline values: CDR1 MNHEY, CDR2 SMNVEV (reference sequence). The CDR3 region is CASSLNGRAYNEQFF. The CDR3 DNA sequence: TGTGCCAGCAGTCTAAACGGGAGGGCCTACAATGAGCAGTTCTTC.

This clonotype was detected only a few times. V is TRBV6-5 and J is TRBJ2-2, with 7 bases fitting TRBD1. The CDR3 sequence is 17 residues long. J was trimmed by 8 bases and V by 2 bases; bases with no gene match: 14. The germline CDR1 and CDR2 sequences are MNHEY and SVGAGI. Here the CDR3 reads CASSYAVSSGGRGELFF. The CDR3 nucleotides read TGTGCCAGCAGTTACGCGGTCTCGTCAGGGGGTCGAGGGGAGCTGTTTTTT.

In DNA, the CDR3 is TGCGCCAGCAGCCAAGAGGGAAGGGGGCCCGGCTATGGCTACACCTTC. Translating it yields CASSQEGRGPGYGYTF. The chain is built from TRBV4-1 and TRBJ1-2, with 7 bases matching TRBD1. CDR3 length: 16 residues. CDR1 MGHRA and CDR2 YSYEKL come from the germline V gene. Losses at the gene ends were 0 bases for V and 4 bases for J; bases not matched to a gene: 8.

In its sample, this clonotype was seen many times. The rearrangement joins TRBV12-3 or TRBV12-4 to TRBJ2-7, with TRBD1 matching over 7 bases. Unmatched junction bases numbered 4, after V lost 5 bases and J lost 0 bases. The CDR3 is 14 residues long. In DNA form, the CDR3 reads TGTGCCAGCAGTCGGGACAGTCACTCCTACGAGCAGTACTTC. This encodes CASSRDSHSYEQYF.

In this sample, this clonotype turned up many times. This chain uses TRBV7-8 with TRBJ2-1; possibly TRBD1 for D (7 bases). Germline CDR1 and CDR2: SGHVS and FQNEAQ. The CDR3 runs 16 residues. V lost 0 bases, J lost 7 bases, and 16 bases lay in between. In DNA form, the CDR3 reads TGTGCCAGCAGCTTAGCGGAGGGGGCAGTTACGAATGAGCAGTTCTTC. It is translated as CASSLAEGAVTNEQFF. Drawing the rest from reference TRBV7-8 and TRBJ2-1, the complete variable domain is GAGVSQSPRYKVAKRGQDVALRCDPISGHVSLFWYQQALGQGPEFLTYFQNEAQLDKSGLPSDRFFAERPEGSVSTLKIQRTQQEDSAVYLCASSLAEGAVTNEQFFGPGTRLTVL.

In this sample, this clonotype turned up a few times. The gene calls are TRBV29-1 and TRBJ2-7; D gene unclear. This CDR3 contains 14 residues. Germline loops: CDR1 SQVTM, CDR2 ANQGSEA. Trimming pared 4 bases from V and 0 bases from J, leaving 13 bases between. The CDR3 DNA is TGCAGCGTTGGGATTTTCGCTGCCTCCTACGAGCAGTACTTC. This gives the protein CSVGIFAASYEQYF.

This chain connects TRBV29-1 to TRBJ2-5; 10 nucleotides match TRBD1. The germline gives CDR1 SQVTM, CDR2 ANQGSEA. This CDR3 contains 14 residues. The trim removed 5 bases at V and 0 bases at J, leaving 3 bases unmatched. CDR3 DNA sequence: TGCAGCGTTCTGGGACAGGGGTACCAAGAGACCCAGTACTTC. Protein product: CSVLGQGYQETQYF.

On this clonotype: A read error may explain this, as a much larger clone is one base away. The chain uses TRBV29-1 and TRBJ2-7, with D hard to call. The CDR3 length is 11 residues. Germline CDR1 is SQVTM and CDR2 is ANQGSEA. Trimming took off 3 bases at V and 3 bases at J, with 6 bases between the two ends. The CDR3 region is CSVENSYEQYF. The CDR3 bases are TGCAGCGTTGAGAACAGCTACGAGCAGTACTTC.

This clonotype showed up many times. The CDR3 region is CASSLGQRGRDEQFF. For the CDR3, the DNA is TGTGCCAGCAGTTTAGGACAGCGGGGGCGGGATGAGCAGTTCTTC. The V gene is TRBV12-3 or TRBV12-4, the J gene TRBJ2-1; 8 nucleotides align to TRBD2. This CDR3 comprises 15 residues. The trim removed 1 base at V and 8 bases at J, leaving 7 bases unmatched.

The chain recombines TRBV20-1 with TRBJ1-2; 9 bases agree with TRBD1. This CDR3 is built from 13 residues. Germline-derived CDR1 and CDR2 are DFQATT and SNEGSKA (reference sequence). V lost 4 bases, J lost 13 bases, and 13 bases stayed unmatched. The CDR3 DNA reads TGCAGTGCTAAACCGGGACAGGGCGCGGTTTTCACCTTC. Protein product: CSAKPGQGAVFTF.